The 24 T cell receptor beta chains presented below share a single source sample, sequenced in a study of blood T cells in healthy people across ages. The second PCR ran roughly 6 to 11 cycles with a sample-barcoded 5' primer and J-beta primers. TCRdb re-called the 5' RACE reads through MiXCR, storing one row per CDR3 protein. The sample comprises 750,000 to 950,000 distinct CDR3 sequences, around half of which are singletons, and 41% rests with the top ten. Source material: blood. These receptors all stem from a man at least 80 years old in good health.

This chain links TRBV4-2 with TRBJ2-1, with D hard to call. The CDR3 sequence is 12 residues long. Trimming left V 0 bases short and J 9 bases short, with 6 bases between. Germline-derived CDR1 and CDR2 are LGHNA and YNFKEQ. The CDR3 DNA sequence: TGTGCCAGCAGCCAAGAAAGTGGTGAGCAGTTCTTC. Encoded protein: CASSQESGEQFF.

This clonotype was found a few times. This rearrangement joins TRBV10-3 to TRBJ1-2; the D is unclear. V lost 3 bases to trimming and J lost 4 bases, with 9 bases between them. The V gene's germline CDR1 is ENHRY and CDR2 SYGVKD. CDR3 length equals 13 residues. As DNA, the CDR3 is TGTGCCATCAGTGACTCGGGAGGCTATGGCTACACCTTC. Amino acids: CAISDSGGYGYTF.

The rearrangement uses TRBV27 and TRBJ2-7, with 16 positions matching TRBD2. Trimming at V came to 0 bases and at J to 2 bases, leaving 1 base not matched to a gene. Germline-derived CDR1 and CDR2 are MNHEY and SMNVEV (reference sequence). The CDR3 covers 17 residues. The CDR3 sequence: CASSLSGLAGGPYEQYF. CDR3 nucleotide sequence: TGTGCCAGCAGTTTATCGGGACTAGCGGGAGGGCCCTACGAGCAGTACTTC.

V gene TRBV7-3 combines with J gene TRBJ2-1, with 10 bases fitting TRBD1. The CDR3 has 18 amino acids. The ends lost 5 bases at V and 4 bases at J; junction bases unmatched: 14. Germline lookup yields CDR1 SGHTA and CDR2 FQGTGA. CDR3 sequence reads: CASSPLETGQGPYNEQFF. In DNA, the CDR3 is TGTGCCAGCAGCCCCCTGGAAACGGGACAGGGGCCATACAATGAGCAGTTCTTC.

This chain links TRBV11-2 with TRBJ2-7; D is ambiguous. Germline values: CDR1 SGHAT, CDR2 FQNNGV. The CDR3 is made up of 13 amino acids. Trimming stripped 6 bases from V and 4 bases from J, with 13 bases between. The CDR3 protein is CASRTVQTYEQYF. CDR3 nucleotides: TGTGCCAGCAGAACCGTACAGACTTACGAGCAGTACTTC.

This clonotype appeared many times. CDR3: CASSLGASTDTQYF. Written as DNA, the CDR3 is TGTGCCAGCAGCTTAGGGGCTAGCACAGATACGCAGTATTTT. J is TRBJ2-3 and V is TRBV7-2; D remains unclear. The V and J ends lost 1 base and 0 bases respectively, with 5 bases between them. Germline lookup yields CDR1 SGHTA and CDR2 FQGNSA. CDR3 length: 14 residues.

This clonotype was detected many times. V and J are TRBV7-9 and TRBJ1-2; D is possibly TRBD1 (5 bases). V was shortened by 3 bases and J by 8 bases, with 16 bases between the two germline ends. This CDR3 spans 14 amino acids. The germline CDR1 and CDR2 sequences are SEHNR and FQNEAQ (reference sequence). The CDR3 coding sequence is TGTGCCAGCAGCTTCCGCCGGGACGGAACGGGCTACACCTTC. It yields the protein CASSFRRDGTGYTF.

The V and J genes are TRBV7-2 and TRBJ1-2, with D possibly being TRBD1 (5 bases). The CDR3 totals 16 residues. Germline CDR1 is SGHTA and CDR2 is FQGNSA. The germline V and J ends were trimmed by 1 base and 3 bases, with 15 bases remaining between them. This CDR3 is CASSLGGLGGDYGYTF. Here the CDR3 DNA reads TGTGCCAGCAGCTTAGGGGGCCTGGGGGGAGACTATGGCTACACCTTC. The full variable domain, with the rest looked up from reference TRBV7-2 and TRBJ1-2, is GAGVSQSPSNKVTEKGKDVELRCDPISGHTALYWYRQSLGQGLEFLIYFQGNSAPDKSGLPSDRFSAERTGGSVSTLTIQRTQQEDSAVYLCASSLGGLGGDYGYTFGSGTRLTVV.

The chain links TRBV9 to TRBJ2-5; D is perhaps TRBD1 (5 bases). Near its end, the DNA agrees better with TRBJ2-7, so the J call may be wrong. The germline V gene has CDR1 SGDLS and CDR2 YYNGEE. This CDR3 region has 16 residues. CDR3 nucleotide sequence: TGTGCCAGCAGCTCTCAAGGGGTAGGGGTAACCCACGAGCAGTACTTC. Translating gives CASSSQGVGVTHEQYF.

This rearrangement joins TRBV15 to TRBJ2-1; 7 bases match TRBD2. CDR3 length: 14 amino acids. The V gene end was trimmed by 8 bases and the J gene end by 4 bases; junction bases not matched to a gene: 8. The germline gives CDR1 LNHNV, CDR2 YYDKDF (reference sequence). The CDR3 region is CATRLADEYNEQFF. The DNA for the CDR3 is TGTGCCACCCGGCTAGCGGATGAATACAATGAGCAGTTCTTC.

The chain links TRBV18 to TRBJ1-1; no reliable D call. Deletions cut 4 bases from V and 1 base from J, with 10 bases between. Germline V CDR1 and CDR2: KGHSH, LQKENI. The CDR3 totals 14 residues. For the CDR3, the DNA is TGTGCCAGCTCACTTATTCGACAGAACACTGAAGCTTTCTTT. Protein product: CASSLIRQNTEAFF.

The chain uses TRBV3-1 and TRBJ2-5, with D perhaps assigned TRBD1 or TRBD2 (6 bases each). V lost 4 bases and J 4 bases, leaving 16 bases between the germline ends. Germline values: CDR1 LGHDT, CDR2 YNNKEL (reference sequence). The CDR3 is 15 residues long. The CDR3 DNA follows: TGTGCCAGCAGCCGACTAGGAGGAGGGGGAGAGACCCAGTACTTC. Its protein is CASSRLGGGGETQYF.

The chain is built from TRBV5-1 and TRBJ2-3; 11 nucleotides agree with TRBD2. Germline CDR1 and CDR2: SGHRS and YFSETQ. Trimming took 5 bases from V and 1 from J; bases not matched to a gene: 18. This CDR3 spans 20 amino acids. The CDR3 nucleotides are TGCGCCAGCAGTTCAGGGCTAGGTCGTTCACTAGCGGGAGGCACAGATACGCAGTATTTT. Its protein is CASSSGLGRSLAGGTDTQYF.

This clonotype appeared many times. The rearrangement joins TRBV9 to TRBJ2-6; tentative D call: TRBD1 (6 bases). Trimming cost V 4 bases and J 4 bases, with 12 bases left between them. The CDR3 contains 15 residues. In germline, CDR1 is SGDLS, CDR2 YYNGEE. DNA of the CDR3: TGTGCCAGCAGCAATGGGGGCGGAGGGGCCAACGTCCTGACTTTC. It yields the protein CASSNGGGGANVLTF.

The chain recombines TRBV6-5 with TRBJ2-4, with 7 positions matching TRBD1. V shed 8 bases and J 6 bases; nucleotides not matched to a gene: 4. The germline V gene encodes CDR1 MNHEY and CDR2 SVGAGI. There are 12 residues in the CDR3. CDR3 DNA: TGTGCCAGCCGGGACAGAGGAAACATTCAGTACTTC. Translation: CASRDRGNIQYF.

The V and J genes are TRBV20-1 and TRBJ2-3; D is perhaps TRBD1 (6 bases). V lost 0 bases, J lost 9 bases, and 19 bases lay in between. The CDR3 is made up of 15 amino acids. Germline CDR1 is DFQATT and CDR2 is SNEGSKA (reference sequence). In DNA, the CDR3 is TGCAGTGCTAGAGATGGGGGACACTCCCTAGACACGCAGTATTTT. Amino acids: CSARDGGHSLDTQYF.

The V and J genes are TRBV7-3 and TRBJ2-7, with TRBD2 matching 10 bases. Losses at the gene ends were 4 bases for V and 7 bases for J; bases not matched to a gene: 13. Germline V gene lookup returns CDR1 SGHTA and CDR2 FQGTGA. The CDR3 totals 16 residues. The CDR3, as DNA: TGTGCCAGCAGCTCCCGACTAGCGGGTTTCTACAATGAGCAGTACTTC. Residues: CASSSRLAGFYNEQYF. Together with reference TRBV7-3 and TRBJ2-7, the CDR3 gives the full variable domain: GAGVSQTPSNKVTEKGKYVELRCDPISGHTALYWYRQSLGQGPEFLIYFQGTGAADDSGLPNDRFFAVRPEGSVSTLKIQRTERGDSAVYLCASSSRLAGFYNEQYFGPGTRLTVT.

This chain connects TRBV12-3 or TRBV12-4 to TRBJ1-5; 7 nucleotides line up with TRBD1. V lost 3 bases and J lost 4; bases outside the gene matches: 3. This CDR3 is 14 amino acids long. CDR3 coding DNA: TGTGCCAGCAGTTTTGGACAGGAGAATCAGCCCCAGCATTTT. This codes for CASSFGQENQPQHF.

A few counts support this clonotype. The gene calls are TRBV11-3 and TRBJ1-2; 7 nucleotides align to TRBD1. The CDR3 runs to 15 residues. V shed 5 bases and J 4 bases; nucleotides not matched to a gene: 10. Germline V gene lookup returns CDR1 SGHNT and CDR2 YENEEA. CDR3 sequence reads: CASSPEGDRAYGYTF. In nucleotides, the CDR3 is TGTGCCAGCAGCCCCGAGGGCGACAGGGCCTATGGCTACACCTTC.

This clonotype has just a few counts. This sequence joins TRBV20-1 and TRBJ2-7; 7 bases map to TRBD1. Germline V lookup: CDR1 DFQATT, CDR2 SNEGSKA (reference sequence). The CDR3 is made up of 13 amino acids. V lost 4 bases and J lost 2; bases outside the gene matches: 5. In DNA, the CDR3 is TGCAGTGCTACCGACAGGGCCCCCTACGAGCAGTACTTC. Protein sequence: CSATDRAPYEQYF.

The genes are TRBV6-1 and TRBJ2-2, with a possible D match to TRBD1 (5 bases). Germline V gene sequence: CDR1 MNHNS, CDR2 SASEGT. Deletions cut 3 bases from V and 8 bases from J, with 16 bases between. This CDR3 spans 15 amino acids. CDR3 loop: CASSEHQGKGGELFF. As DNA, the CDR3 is TGTGCCAGCAGTGAGCATCAGGGCAAAGGAGGGGAGCTGTTTTTT.

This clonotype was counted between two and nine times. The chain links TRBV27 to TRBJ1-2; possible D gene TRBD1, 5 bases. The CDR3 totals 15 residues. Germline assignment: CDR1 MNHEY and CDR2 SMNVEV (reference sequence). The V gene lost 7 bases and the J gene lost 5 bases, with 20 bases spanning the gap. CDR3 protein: CASKSLGASKYGYTF. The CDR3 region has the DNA TGTGCCAGCAAAAGTCTAGGGGCCAGCAAGTATGGCTACACCTTC.

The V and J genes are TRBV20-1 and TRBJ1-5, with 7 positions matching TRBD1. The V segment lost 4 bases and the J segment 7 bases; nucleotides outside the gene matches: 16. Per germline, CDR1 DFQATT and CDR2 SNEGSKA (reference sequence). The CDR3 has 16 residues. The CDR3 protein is CSATSAATGYWQPQHF. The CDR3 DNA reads TGCAGTGCTACCTCGGCGGCGACAGGGTATTGGCAGCCCCAGCATTTT.

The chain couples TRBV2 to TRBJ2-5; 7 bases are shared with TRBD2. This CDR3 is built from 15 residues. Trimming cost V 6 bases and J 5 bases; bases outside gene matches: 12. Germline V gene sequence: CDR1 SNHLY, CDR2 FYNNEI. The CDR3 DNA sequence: TGTGCCAGCAGGGGACCCGGGACTACAAAGGAGACCCAGTACTTC. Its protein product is CASRGPGTTKETQYF. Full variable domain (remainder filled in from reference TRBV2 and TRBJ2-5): EPEVTQTPSHQVTQMGQEVILRCVPISNHLYFYWYRQILGQKVEFLVSFYNNEISEKSEIFDDQFSVERPDGSNFTLKIRSTKLEDSAMYFCASRGPGTTKETQYFGPGTRLLVL.